Below, 27 T cell receptor beta chains from the same sample are listed, as sequenced in a study of vaccination effects on CD4 cells after COVID-19. Sequencing was preceded by expansion of antigen-specific CD4+ T cells with viral peptide pools in the ViraFEST assay. After less than twelve days in culture, the CD4+ T cells were isolated. This individual tested PCR-positive for SARS-CoV-2 infection between March and December 2020. The table came from immunoSEQ multiplex PCR; TCRdb's copy has only in-frame clones and leaves some out. The sample records 20,000 to 30,000 clones, 77% being singletons. These receptors' antigens are unknown. Specimen: CD4+ T cells from PBMCs cultured with HCoV-NL63 spike peptides, collected before COVID-19 vaccination. All receptors derive from a human donor who had a prior SARS-CoV-2 infection.

In its sample, this clone was seen once. The rearrangement joins TRBV6-2 or TRBV6-3 to TRBJ1-1; 7 positions agree with TRBD1. The V segment lost 4 bases and the J segment 0 bases; nucleotides outside the gene matches: 5. CDR3 length equals 15 residues. CDR1 is MNHEY and CDR2 is SVGEGT in the germline V gene. CDR3 nucleotides: TGTGCCAGCAGTTCCCCCGGACAGGTGAACACTGAAGCTTTCTTT. Translated: CASSSPGQVNTEAFF.

In this sample, this clone turned up a few times. The chain has TRBV14 and TRBJ2-1, with 10 bases matching TRBD2. This CDR3 region has 15 residues. V was pared by 4 bases and J by 8 bases, with 8 bases of the junction left unmatched. CDR1 and CDR2 from the germline V gene are SGHDN and FVKESK. CDR3 sequence (DNA): TGTGCCAGCAGCCCTCGGACTAGCGGAGGGGATGAGCAGTTCTTC. Translation: CASSPRTSGGDEQFF.

The chain couples TRBV5-1 to TRBJ1-4; D is unclear. V lost 1 base to trimming and J lost 8 bases, with 12 bases between them. Germline loops: CDR1 SGHRS, CDR2 YFSETQ. This CDR3 contains 14 residues. The CDR3 loop is CASSLSPTEEKLFF. CDR3 DNA: TGCGCCAGCAGCTTGAGCCCGACCGAGGAAAAACTGTTTTTT.

This chain joins TRBV18 and TRBJ2-4; 8 bases map to TRBD1. Germline V gene lookup returns CDR1 KGHSH and CDR2 LQKENI. The V gene end was trimmed by 4 bases and the J gene end by 6 bases; junction bases not matched to a gene: 2. The CDR3 is 13 residues long. In DNA, the CDR3 is TGTGCCAGCTCACAGGGGACAGGAAACATTCAGTACTTC. Translation: CASSQGTGNIQYF.

This sequence joins TRBV29-1 and TRBJ2-1; 8 positions match TRBD2. In germline, CDR1 is SQVTM, CDR2 ANQGSEA. The J segment lost 7 bases and the V segment lost 2 bases, leaving 10 bases of the junction unmatched. The length of the CDR3 is 15 residues. The CDR3 reads CSVERISGAPNEQFF. CDR3 coding DNA: TGCAGCGTTGAAAGGATTAGCGGGGCTCCGAATGAGCAGTTCTTC.

The V gene is TRBV10-3, the J gene TRBJ1-6; the match to TRBD1 covers 7 bases. With V trimmed by 4 bases and J by 2 bases, 8 bases remained unmatched. CDR1 and CDR2 from the germline V gene are ENHRY and SYGVKD. CDR3 length: 17 amino acids. The DNA of the CDR3 is TGTGCCATCAGTGGTATACAGGGGCCGACCTATAATTCACCCCTCCACTTT. This codes for CAISGIQGPTYNSPLHF.

The chain combines TRBV24-1 with TRBJ2-1; a weak D match, TRBD2 (6 bases). CDR3 length equals 16 residues. Germline V lookup: CDR1 KGHDR, CDR2 SFDVKD. V lost 4 bases, J lost 0 bases, and 12 bases lay in between. For the CDR3, the DNA is TGTGCCACCAGTGACCCTAGCGCCAACTCCTACAATGAGCAGTTCTTC. Its protein is CATSDPSANSYNEQFF.

The chain couples TRBV18 to TRBJ2-7; TRBD1 aligns across 7 bases. The CDR3 length is 14 residues. The J segment lost 2 bases and the V segment lost 4 bases, leaving 5 bases of the junction unmatched. In germline, CDR1 is KGHSH, CDR2 LQKENI. The CDR3 reads CASSQGAQTYEQYF. The CDR3 DNA reads TGTGCCAGCTCACAGGGGGCGCAGACCTACGAGCAGTACTTC.

Written as DNA, the CDR3 is TGTGCCAGCAGCTTGGCAAAGGGCCGTGAAGCTTTCTTT. Its translation: CASSLAKGREAFF. The chain is built from TRBV5-6 and TRBJ1-1, with D unresolved. Per germline, CDR1 SGHDT and CDR2 YYEEEE. The CDR3 is 13 residues long. V shed 0 bases and J shed 7 bases, with 10 bases lying between them.

The chain links TRBV2 to TRBJ2-5; 11 bases are shared with TRBD1. The CDR3 runs 14 residues. The germline CDR1 and CDR2 sequences are SNHLY and FYNNEI. V trimming: 5 bases; J trimming: 5 bases; junction bases outside the gene matches: 4. CDR3 sequence (DNA): TGTGCCAGCAGTTGGACAGGGGGCAGCGAGACCCAGTACTTC. It codes for CASSWTGGSETQYF.

By frequency in the sample, this clone is medium-sized (0.01 to 0.1%). The chain is built from TRBV30 and TRBJ1-4, with unresolved D. V was clipped by 0 bases and J by 8 bases, with 13 bases between them. The germline V gene has CDR1 GTSNPN and CDR2 SVGIG (reference sequence). The CDR3 is made up of 14 amino acids. CDR3 sequence reads: CAWSVFSGYEKLFF. The CDR3 bases are TGTGCCTGGAGTGTATTTTCGGGTTACGAAAAACTGTTTTTT.

The rearrangement links TRBV18 to TRBJ1-1; 10 bases match TRBD1. The CDR3 has 14 amino acids. CDR1 is KGHSH and CDR2 is LQKENI in the germline V gene. Losses at the gene ends were 3 bases for V and 3 bases for J; bases not matched to a gene: 1. Here the CDR3 reads CASSPTGGDTEAFF. The DNA for the CDR3 is TGTGCCAGCTCACCGACAGGGGGCGACACTGAAGCTTTCTTT.

The rearrangement uses TRBV27 and TRBJ2-3; the D gene is possibly TRBD1 (6 bases). V lost 0 bases and J 0 bases, leaving 10 bases between the germline ends. Looked up from germline, CDR1 is MNHEY and CDR2 is SMNVEV (reference sequence). The CDR3 covers 16 residues. The CDR3 bases are TGTGCCAGCAGTTTATCACCAGGGGTCAGCACAGATACGCAGTATTTT. Translation: CASSLSPGVSTDTQYF.

This chain uses TRBV7-9 with TRBJ2-7; D perhaps matches TRBD1 (6 bases). The length of the CDR3 is 14 residues. Germline lookup yields CDR1 SEHNR and CDR2 FQNEAQ (reference sequence). Deletions cut 3 bases from V and 0 bases from J, with 9 bases between. The CDR3, as DNA: TGTGCCAGCAGCTTTACGACAGGCTCCTACGAGCAGTACTTC. This translates into CASSFTTGSYEQYF.

The CDR3 coding sequence is TGTGCCAGCAGTGAAGGCAGGGGAGGGTACGAGCAGTACTTC. Translated: CASSEGRGGYEQYF. The chain links TRBV2 to TRBJ2-7, with D perhaps TRBD2 (7 bases). Germline loops: CDR1 SNHLY, CDR2 FYNNEI. There are 14 residues in the CDR3. V gave up 1 base and J gave up 4 bases, with 11 bases separating them.

The sample holds a few counts of this clone. This rearrangement joins TRBV9 to TRBJ2-5, with 12 positions matching TRBD2. Trimming took 0 bases from V and 3 from J; bases not matched to a gene: 6. The length of the CDR3 is 17 residues. The germline V gene has CDR1 SGDLS and CDR2 YYNGEE. The CDR3: CASSVEPGLAGKETQYF. The CDR3 DNA reads TGTGCCAGCAGCGTAGAACCCGGACTAGCGGGGAAAGAGACCCAGTACTTC.

V gene TRBV10-3 combines with J gene TRBJ1-2; 7 nucleotides agree with TRBD1. The CDR3 spans 15 residues. Germline V gene sequence: CDR1 ENHRY, CDR2 SYGVKD. V trimming: 3 bases; J trimming: 2 bases; junction bases outside the gene matches: 6. This CDR3 is CAISDFDRVNYGYTF. The CDR3 bases are TGTGCCATCAGTGATTTTGACAGGGTAAACTATGGCTACACCTTC.

The rearrangement joins TRBV12-5 to TRBJ2-3; D not certain. CDR1 and CDR2 from the germline V gene are LGHNT and FRNRAP. The V gene lost 1 base and the J gene lost 1 base, with 6 bases spanning the gap. The CDR3 is 14 amino acids. For the CDR3, the DNA is TGTGCTAGTGGTTTGGGGAGCGGCACAGATACGCAGTATTTT. It yields the protein CASGLGSGTDTQYF.

The chain is built from TRBV19 and TRBJ2-1; 9 bases match TRBD2. Trimming removed 8 bases from V and 6 bases from J; junction bases left unmatched: 11. The CDR3 loop spans 15 amino acids. CDR1 is LNHDA and CDR2 is SQIVND in the germline V gene (reference sequence). The CDR3 sequence is CASRSLAGIFNEQFF. The CDR3 DNA is TGTGCCAGTCGGAGTCTAGCGGGGATCTTCAATGAGCAGTTCTTC.

The gene calls are TRBV4-1 and TRBJ2-7; tentative D call: TRBD2 (6 bases). Germline V gene lookup returns CDR1 MGHRA and CDR2 YSYEKL. This CDR3 comprises 14 residues. V lost 4 bases and J lost 3, with 13 bases in between. The CDR3 protein is CASSLTGEFYEQYF. The CDR3 DNA reads as TGCGCCAGCAGCCTGACGGGGGAATTCTACGAGCAGTACTTC.

The chain joins TRBV4-1 to TRBJ2-5; D call uncertain. CDR3 length: 14 residues. The V end was cut by 1 base, the J end by 2 bases, with 8 bases between. Germline values: CDR1 MGHRA, CDR2 YSYEKL. In nucleotides, the CDR3 is TGCGCCAGCAGCCAAGGGGGTTTGCAAGAGACCCAGTACTTC. Encoded protein: CASSQGGLQETQYF.

This clone was seen once. The J gene is TRBJ1-2, the V gene TRBV11-2, with 10 bases fitting TRBD1. V lost 5 bases to trimming and J lost 2 bases; unmatched junction nucleotides: 2. Germline V gene data show CDR1 as SGHAT and CDR2 as FQNNGV. The CDR3 consists of 14 residues. In DNA, the CDR3 is TGTGCCAGCAGCCAGGGACAGGGGAACTATGGCTACACCTTC. Amino acid sequence: CASSQGQGNYGYTF.

Only one count was recorded for this clone. The chain links TRBV9 to TRBJ1-4; D gene ambiguous. The germline gives CDR1 SGDLS, CDR2 YYNGEE. The CDR3 has 16 residues. V was shortened by 0 bases and J by 4 bases, with 13 bases between the two germline ends. CDR3 DNA: TGTGCCAGCAGCGTAGGGATGGGGTTTGGTAATGAAAAACTGTTTTTT. It translates to CASSVGMGFGNEKLFF.

This clone was seen only a few times. The V and J genes are TRBV19 and TRBJ1-6, with D perhaps matching TRBD1 (6 bases). V lost 3 bases, J lost 5 bases, and 11 bases lay in between. Germline CDR1 reads LNHDA; CDR2 reads SQIVND (reference sequence). This CDR3 comprises 15 residues. The CDR3 region is CASSIGTTNNSPLHF. CDR3 sequence (DNA): TGTGCCAGTAGTATCGGGACAACAAATAATTCACCCCTCCACTTT.

This clone was observed a handful of times. In DNA, the CDR3 is TGCGCCAGCAGCCATCGGACAGGGGGAAACTCTGGAAACACCATATATTTT. Amino acids: CASSHRTGGNSGNTIYF. This rearrangement joins TRBV4-1 to TRBJ1-3, with 10 bases fitting TRBD1. With 3 bases clipped from V and 0 bases from J, the junction kept 5 bases outside the gene matches. The CDR3 totals 17 residues. Germline assignment: CDR1 MGHRA and CDR2 YSYEKL.

This clone was counted a few times. The rearrangement links TRBV5-1 to TRBJ2-7; D tentatively reads TRBD1 or TRBD2 (5 bases each). Germline V gene sequence: CDR1 SGHRS, CDR2 YFSETQ. This CDR3 is built from 13 residues. The germline V and J ends were trimmed by 2 bases and 5 bases, with 11 bases remaining between them. The DNA of the CDR3 is TGCGCCAGCAGCTTATCTCAGGGACACGAGCAGTACTTC. Its translation is CASSLSQGHEQYF.

The chain links TRBV6-2 or TRBV6-3 to TRBJ2-7; D call uncertain. V was pared by 0 bases and J by 0 bases, with 12 bases between. This CDR3 is built from 16 residues. CDR1 MNHEY and CDR2 SVGEGT come from the germline V gene. In DNA, the CDR3 is TGTGCCAGCAGTTACTCCGACCCTCGGTCCTCCTACGAGCAGTACTTC. The encoded protein is CASSYSDPRSSYEQYF.